Listed here are 20 T cell receptor beta chains from one sample, sequenced in a study of T cell clonality in common variable immunodeficiency (dated by TCRdb to the mid-2010s). The library was prepared using the immunoSEQ multiplex PCR assay. Sourced from immuneACCESS, this table was stored by TCRdb with only in-frame sequences that have V and J called. A share of the clones is absent; for the studies checked, an unresolved V gene accounts for under half, and the remainder has no known explanation. The data for this sample show roughly 50,000 clones, each detected more than once. The ten largest clones represent around 3.7% of the sample. The sequencing input was peripheral blood mononuclear cells. The receptors derive from a person between 18 and 70 years old in good health.

Of note for this clone: The read finishes 3 residues shy of the CDR3 end, and the germline J gene is used to complete it. The chain is built from TRBV20-1 and TRBJ1-1, with 7 positions matching TRBD1. Germline CDR1 DFQATT, CDR2 SNEGSKA (reference sequence). Losses at the gene ends were 0 bases for V and 4 bases for J; bases not matched to a gene: 8. The CDR3 is 15 amino acids. CDR3 DNA, as far as it was read: TGCAGTGCTAGAGATTCGGACAGGCCGAGCACTGAA. Translation: CSARDSDRPSTE. The full CDR3 reads CSARDSDRPSTEAFF.

This clone has ten or more counts. The read is 3 residues too short to cover the CDR3 end, so that end is filled in from the germline J gene. The chain joins TRBV7-9 to TRBJ1-1; TRBD1 matches 9 bases. V shed 4 bases and J 4 bases; nucleotides not matched to a gene: 4. In germline, CDR1 is SEHNR, CDR2 FQNEAQ (reference sequence). This CDR3 has 14 residues. The covered CDR3 bases are TGTGCCAGCAGCTCCCGGGACAGGGTCACTGAA. It specifies CASSSRDRVTE. The CDR3 in its entirety is CASSSRDRVTEAFF. Full variable domain (remainder filled in from reference TRBV7-9 and TRBJ1-1): DTGVSQNPRHKITKRGQNVTFRCDPISEHNRLYWYRQTLGQGPEFLTYFQNEAQLEKSRLLSDRFSAERPKGSFSTLEIQRTEQGDSAMYLCASSSRDRVTEAFFGQGTRLTVV.

In regard to this clone: Read sequence stops 3 residues before the CDR3 end, and the germline J gene provides the missing end. The V and J genes are TRBV6-1 and TRBJ2-3; a possible D gene is TRBD2 (5 bases). CDR1 and CDR2 (germline): MNHNS, SASEGT. The CDR3 runs to 12 residues. Partial CDR3 DNA: TGTGCCAGCAGTGAAACCCTCGGGGCG. Amino acid sequence: CASSETLGA. Given in full, the CDR3 is CASSETLGAQYF.

This clone was observed many times. The read ends 3 residues before the CDR3 terminus; that terminus is restored from the germline J gene. This chain uses TRBV19 with TRBJ1-1; the match to TRBD1 covers 10 bases. J gave up 5 bases and V 11 bases, and 8 bases lay outside the gene matches. The CDR3 consists of 13 residues. Germline lookup yields CDR1 LNHDA and CDR2 SQIVND (reference sequence). The CDR3 reads CAGNRDRGTEAFF. The covered CDR3 bases are TGTGCCGGCAACCGGGACAGGGGAACTGAA.

This clone was seen repeatedly, ten times or more. From the germline J gene comes the end of the CDR3, since the read stops 3 residues before it. This chain uses TRBV7-3 with TRBJ2-2; 12 positions match TRBD2. This CDR3 is 18 amino acids long. V lost 5 bases and J lost 3; bases outside the gene matches: 10. CDR1 SGHTA and CDR2 FQGTGA come from the germline V gene. The CDR3: CASSPYASGRAHTGELFF. The CDR3 DNA, read in part, is TGTGCCAGCAGCCCCTACGCTAGCGGGAGGGCCCACACCGGGGAG.

This clone was observed a few times. CDR3 DNA (partial): TGTGCCAGCAGTGAAGAGGGGAGGGGAGGTGGCGGGGAG. Translating it yields CASSEEGRGGGGE. From start to end, the CDR3 is CASSEEGRGGGGELFF. The chain couples TRBV2 to TRBJ2-2, with 7 bases fitting TRBD2. The CDR3 end lies 3 residues beyond the end of the read and is filled in from the germline J gene. The CDR3 is made up of 16 amino acids. The V segment lost 1 base and the J segment 7 bases; nucleotides outside the gene matches: 9. Germline CDR1 is SNHLY and CDR2 is FYNNEI.

There are many counts of this clone. From the germline J gene comes the end of the CDR3, since the read stops 3 residues before it. The chain couples TRBV19 to TRBJ2-2; possibly TRBD2 for D (5 bases). The CDR3 has 15 residues. V was trimmed by 7 bases and J by 0 bases, leaving 12 bases between them. In germline, CDR1 is LNHDA, CDR2 SQIVND (reference sequence). CDR3 sequence: CASTPRTANTGELFF. Incomplete CDR3 DNA: TGTGCCAGTACTCCTCGGACTGCGAACACCGGGGAG.

This clone was seen ten or more times. The read comes to an end 3 residues before the CDR3 does, leaving the germline J gene to fill in the end. The chain employs TRBV5-1 and TRBJ2-7, with D unresolved. V was shortened by 4 bases and J by 5 bases, with 19 bases between the two germline ends. The CDR3 has 15 residues. CDR1 and CDR2 from the germline V gene are SGHRS and YFSETQ. CDR3 region: CASSGTTSLLNEQYF. Incomplete CDR3 DNA: TGCGCCAGCAGCGGTACGACTTCACTCCTCAACGAG.

At least ten counts were recorded for this clone. The read comes to an end 3 residues before the CDR3 does, leaving the germline J gene to fill in the end. The chain uses TRBV5-1 and TRBJ2-6; 10 bases map to TRBD1. The CDR3 is 19 residues long. CDR1 and CDR2 from the germline V gene are SGHRS and YFSETQ. V gave up 0 bases and J gave up 0 bases; unmatched junction bases: 6. The CDR3 DNA, read in part, is TGCGCCAGCAGCTTGGACGGGACAGGGGTTCCCTCTGGGGCCAACGTC. Its protein is CASSLDGTGVPSGANV. In full, the CDR3 is CASSLDGTGVPSGANVLTF.

This clone was observed many times. The read falls 3 residues short of the CDR3 end, and the missing part is taken from the germline J gene. The rearrangement joins TRBV5-1 to TRBJ2-6; no reliable D call. The V and J ends lost 1 base and 0 bases respectively, with 23 bases between them. This CDR3 comprises 21 residues. Germline V gene data show CDR1 as SGHRS and CDR2 as YFSETQ. The sequenced CDR3 bases are TGCGCCAGCAGCTTGAGAGCACGAGGAGTGAGTGACACCTCTGGGGCCAACGTC. It codes for CASSLRARGVSDTSGANV. The full CDR3 protein reads CASSLRARGVSDTSGANVLTF.

With regard to this clone: Other DNA sequences in this sample translate to the same CDR3. This CDR3 is CASSLQNTGELFF. The sequenced part of the CDR3 DNA is TGTGCCAGCTCACTGCAGAACACCGGGGAA. V is TRBV18 and J is TRBJ1-4; no definite D call. The read ends 3 residues early relative to the CDR3; the germline J gene fills the gap. The germline CDR1 and CDR2 sequences are KGHSH and LQKENI. CDR3 length: 13 amino acids.

This clone occurred many times. The read ends 3 residues before the CDR3 terminus; that terminus is restored from the germline J gene. This chain connects TRBV19 to TRBJ2-5, with 10 bases lining up with TRBD1. Germline CDR1 reads LNHDA; CDR2 reads SQIVND (reference sequence). The CDR3 has 13 residues. V trimming: 10 bases; J trimming: 2 bases; junction bases outside the gene matches: 4. The CDR3 spells CATRDRGQETQYF. CDR3 DNA, as far as it was read: TGTGCCACCCGGGACAGGGGACAAGAGACC.

This clone was observed at least ten times. The read halts 3 residues ahead of the CDR3 end, with the missing end drawn from the germline J gene. This chain connects TRBV6-2 or TRBV6-3 to TRBJ2-1; TRBD1 agrees at 7 bases. CDR3 length: 15 residues. Trimming took 4 bases from V and 8 from J; bases not matched to a gene: 11. Germline V CDR1 and CDR2: MNHEY, SVGEGT. CDR3 DNA (partial): TGTGCCAGCAGTTCACTCCGACAGGGTTTGTATGAG. Its translation is CASSSLRQGLYE. The entire CDR3 reads CASSSLRQGLYEQFF.

This clone has at least ten counts. Read data end 3 residues before the CDR3 end; the end is taken from the germline J gene. V and J are TRBV30 and TRBJ2-3, with D hard to call. The germline CDR1 and CDR2 sequences are GTSNPN and SVGIG (reference sequence). The ends were cut back, 2 bases at V and 1 base at J, with 4 bases in the middle. This CDR3 is built from 12 residues. CDR3 DNA (partial): TGTGCCTGGAGTAAGGGCACAGATACG. Translated, it gives CAWSKGTDT. The full-length CDR3 reads as CAWSKGTDTQYF. The complete variable domain, with remaining parts taken from reference TRBV30 and TRBJ2-3, reads SQTIHQWPATLVQPVGSPLSLECTVEGTSNPNLYWYRQAAGRGLQLLFYSVGIGQISSEVPQNLSASRPQDRQFILSSKKLLLSDSGFYLCAWSKGTDTQYFGPGTRLTVL.

This clone was recorded many times. The CDR3 end lies 3 residues beyond the end of the read and is filled in from the germline J gene. The V call is TRBV19, the J call TRBJ1-2; a possible D gene is TRBD1 (6 bases). The length of the CDR3 is 15 residues. The germline V gene encodes CDR1 LNHDA and CDR2 SQIVND (reference sequence). Trimming took 1 base from V and 3 from J, leaving 12 bases between them. The CDR3 region is CASSIVEGVYYGYTF. CDR3 DNA (partial): TGTGCCAGTAGTATAGTGGAGGGGGTCTACTATGGC.

This clone occurred many times. The CDR3 loop is CAISESTSYEQYF. Incomplete CDR3 DNA: TGTGCCATCAGTGAGTCTACTTCCTACGAG. The chain uses TRBV10-3 and TRBJ2-7; unclear D gene. The read gets to within 3 residues of the CDR3 end, and the germline J gene fills in the rest. V dropped 0 bases and J dropped 1 base, with 4 bases sitting between them. This CDR3 contains 13 residues. The germline gives CDR1 ENHRY, CDR2 SYGVKD.

This clone was detected only a few times. Read coverage stops 3 residues before the CDR3 terminus; the germline J gene supplies the remainder. The V call is TRBV20-1, the J call TRBJ2-7; perhaps TRBD1 as D (6 bases). This CDR3 comprises 14 residues. The germline V gene has CDR1 DFQATT and CDR2 SNEGSKA (reference sequence). The ends were cut back, 1 base at V and 3 bases at J, with 13 bases in the middle. The CDR3 reads CSARGRNRDYEQYF. CDR3 bases read: TGCAGTGCTAGAGGCCGGAACAGGGACTACGAG.

This clone occurred many times. The read terminates 3 residues before the CDR3 end, so the remaining end is supplied by the germline J gene. The V and J genes are TRBV29-1 and TRBJ2-1; maybe TRBD1 (5 bases). CDR3 size: 12 residues. V lost 4 bases and J 3 bases, leaving 7 bases between the germline ends. Germline values: CDR1 SQVTM, CDR2 ANQGSEA. The CDR3 protein is CSVVDNYNEQFF. The sequenced CDR3 bases are TGCAGCGTTGTGGACAACTACAATGAG.

The sample holds many counts of this clone. The read is 3 residues too short to cover the CDR3 end, so that end is filled in from the germline J gene. V is TRBV7-9 and J is TRBJ2-1; 7 bases agree with TRBD1. From germline, CDR1 is SEHNR and CDR2 FQNEAQ (reference sequence). This CDR3 has 15 amino acids. V trimming: 5 bases; J trimming: 3 bases; junction bases outside the gene matches: 7. CDR3 sequence: CASSPQGERYNEQFF. The CDR3 bases that were read are TGTGCCAGCAGCCCCCAGGGGGAGCGCTACAATGAG.

This clone was seen many times. The read finishes 3 residues shy of the CDR3 end, and the germline J gene is used to complete it. The rearrangement joins TRBV30 to TRBJ2-2, with D perhaps TRBD2 (7 bases). Per germline, CDR1 GTSNPN and CDR2 SVGIG (reference sequence). With 1 base removed from V and 6 bases from J, the gap between germline ends came to 9 bases. CDR3 length: 13 residues. The CDR3 protein is CAWSARGPGELFF. The part of the CDR3 DNA that was read is TGTGCCTGGAGTGCGCGGGGGCCCGGGGAG. The full variable domain, with the rest looked up from reference TRBV30 and TRBJ2-2, is SQTIHQWPATLVQPVGSPLSLECTVEGTSNPNLYWYRQAAGRGLQLLFYSVGIGQISSEVPQNLSASRPQDRQFILSSKKLLLSDSGFYLCAWSARGPGELFFGEGSRLTVL.